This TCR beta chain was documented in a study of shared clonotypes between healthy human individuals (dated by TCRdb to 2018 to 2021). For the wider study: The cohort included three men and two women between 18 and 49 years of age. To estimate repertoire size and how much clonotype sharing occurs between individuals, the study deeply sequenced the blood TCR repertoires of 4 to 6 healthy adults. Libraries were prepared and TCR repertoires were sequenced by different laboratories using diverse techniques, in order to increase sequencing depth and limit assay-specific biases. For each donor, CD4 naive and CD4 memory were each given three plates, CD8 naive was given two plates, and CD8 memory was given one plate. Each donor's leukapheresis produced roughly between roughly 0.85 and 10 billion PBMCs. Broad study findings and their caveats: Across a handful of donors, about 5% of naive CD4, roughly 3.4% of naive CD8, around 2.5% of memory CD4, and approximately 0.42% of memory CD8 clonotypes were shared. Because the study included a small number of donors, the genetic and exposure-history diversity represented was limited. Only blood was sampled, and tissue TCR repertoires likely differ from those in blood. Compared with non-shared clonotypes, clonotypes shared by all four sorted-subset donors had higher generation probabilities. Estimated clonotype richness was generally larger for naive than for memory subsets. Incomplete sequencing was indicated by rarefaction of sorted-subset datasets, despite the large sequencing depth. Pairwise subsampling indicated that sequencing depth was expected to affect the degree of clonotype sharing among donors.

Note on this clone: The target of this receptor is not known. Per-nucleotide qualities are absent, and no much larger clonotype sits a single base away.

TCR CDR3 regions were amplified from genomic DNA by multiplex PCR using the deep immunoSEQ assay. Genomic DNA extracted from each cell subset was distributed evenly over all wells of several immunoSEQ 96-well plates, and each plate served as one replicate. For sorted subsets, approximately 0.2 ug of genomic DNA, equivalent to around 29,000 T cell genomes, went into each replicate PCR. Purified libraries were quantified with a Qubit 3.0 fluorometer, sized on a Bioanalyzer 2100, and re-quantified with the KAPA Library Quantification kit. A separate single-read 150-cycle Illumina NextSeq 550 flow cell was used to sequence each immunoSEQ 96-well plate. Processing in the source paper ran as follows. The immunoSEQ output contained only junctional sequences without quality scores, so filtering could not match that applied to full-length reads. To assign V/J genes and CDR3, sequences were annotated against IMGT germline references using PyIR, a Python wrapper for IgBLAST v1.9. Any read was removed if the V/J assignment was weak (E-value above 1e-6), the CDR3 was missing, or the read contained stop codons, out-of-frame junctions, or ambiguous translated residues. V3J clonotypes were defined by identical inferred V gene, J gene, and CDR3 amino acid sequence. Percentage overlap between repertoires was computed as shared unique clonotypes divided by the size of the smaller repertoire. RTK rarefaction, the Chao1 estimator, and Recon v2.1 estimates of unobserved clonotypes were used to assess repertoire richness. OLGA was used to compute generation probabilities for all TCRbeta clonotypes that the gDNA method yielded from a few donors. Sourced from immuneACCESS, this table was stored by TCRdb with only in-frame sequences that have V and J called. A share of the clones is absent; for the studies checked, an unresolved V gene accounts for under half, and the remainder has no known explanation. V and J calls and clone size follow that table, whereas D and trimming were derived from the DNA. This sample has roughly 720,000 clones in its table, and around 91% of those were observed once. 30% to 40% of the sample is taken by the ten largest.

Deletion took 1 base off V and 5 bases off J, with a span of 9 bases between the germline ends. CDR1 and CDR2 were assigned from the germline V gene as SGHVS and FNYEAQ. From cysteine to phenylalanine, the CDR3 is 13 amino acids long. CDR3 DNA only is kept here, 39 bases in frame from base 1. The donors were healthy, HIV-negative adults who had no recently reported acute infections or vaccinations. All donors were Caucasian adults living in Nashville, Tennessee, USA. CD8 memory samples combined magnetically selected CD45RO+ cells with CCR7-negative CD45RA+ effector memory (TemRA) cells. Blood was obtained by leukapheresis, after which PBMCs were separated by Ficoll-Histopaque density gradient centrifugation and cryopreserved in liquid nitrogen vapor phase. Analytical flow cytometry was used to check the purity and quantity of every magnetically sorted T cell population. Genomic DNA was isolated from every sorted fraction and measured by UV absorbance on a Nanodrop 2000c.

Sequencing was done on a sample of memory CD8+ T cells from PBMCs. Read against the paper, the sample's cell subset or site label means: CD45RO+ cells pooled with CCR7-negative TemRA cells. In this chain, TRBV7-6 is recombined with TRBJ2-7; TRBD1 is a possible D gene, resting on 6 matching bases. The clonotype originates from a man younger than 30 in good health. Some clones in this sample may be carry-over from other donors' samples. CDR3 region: CASSLGYRDEQYF. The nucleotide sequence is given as TGTGCCAGCAGCTTAGGGTACAGGGACGAGCAGTACTTC. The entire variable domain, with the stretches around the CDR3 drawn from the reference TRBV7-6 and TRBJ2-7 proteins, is GAGVSQSPRYKVTKRGQDVALRCDPISGHVSLYWYRQALGQGPEFLTYFNYEAQQDKSGLPNDRFSAERPEGSISTLTIQRTEQRDSAMYRCASSLGYRDEQYFGPGTRLTVT.